This is a list of T cell receptor beta chains from one sample in a study of identical twins. TCRdb called the 5' RACE reads again in MiXCR, with one record for every CDR3 protein. The data contain a few hundred thousand distinct CDR3 sequences, more than 9% of them seen just once; the ten biggest clones take up roughly 3.2%. These data also featured in a second study, about yellow fever vaccine responses in identical twins.

Material for sequencing was PBMCs. Receptor source: a woman between 18 and 29 years old in good health. CDR3s include the opening cysteine and the closing phenylalanine or tryptophan. The D gene is left open where the match is weak. A clone size is listed for some rows: how often the clone was seen (once, few, many), or a class if it is expanded.

NA	TRBV12-3/TRBV12-4	few	TRBJ2-7	CASSFSGTEQYF	TGTGCCAGCAGTTTTTCGGGGACAGAGCAGTACTTC
TRBD1	TRBV4-3	few	TRBJ2-3	CASSQDTSGQGADTQYF	TGCGCCAGCAGCCAAGATACTTCGGGACAGGGTGCAGATACGCAGTATTTT
TRBD2	TRBV20-1	NA	TRBJ2-7	CSANRLAGHAYEQYF	TGCAGTGCTAATCGCCTAGCGGGACACGCCTACGAGCAGTACTTC
NA	TRBV24-1	NA	TRBJ2-2	CATRDTTLNTGELFF	TGTGCCACCAGAGATACCACCCTAAACACCGGGGAGCTGTTTTTT
NA	TRBV5-1	many	TRBJ2-1	CASSLGSWLEDGNEQFF	TGCGCCAGCAGCTTGGGAAGTTGGCTAGAAGACGGCAATGAGCAGTTCTTC
TRBD1	TRBV14	NA	TRBJ1-4	CASSQVDRGRDEKLFF	TGTGCCAGCAGCCAGGTTGACAGGGGGCGAGATGAAAAACTGTTTTTT
NA	TRBV10-3	NA	TRBJ1-2	CAISESRQGYDGYTF	TGTGCCATCAGTGAGTCGAGGCAGGGGTACGATGGCTACACCTTC
TRBD1	TRBV5-6	NA	TRBJ1-2	CASSRDRGGNGYTF	TGTGCCAGCAGCCGGGACAGGGGAGGGAATGGCTACACCTTC
NA	TRBV6-2/TRBV6-3	few	TRBJ2-3	CASSYSPGNTDTQYF	TGTGCCAGCAGTTACTCTCCGGGAAACACAGATACGCAGTATTTT
NA	TRBV27	NA	TRBJ2-7	CASAWQGGHEQYF	TGTGCCAGCGCTTGGCAGGGAGGCCACGAGCAGTACTTC
NA	TRBV6-5	NA	TRBJ2-7	CASSYSGGGDEQYF	TGTGCCAGCAGTTACTCGGGGGGTGGGGACGAGCAGTACTTC
TRBD1	TRBV20-1	NA	TRBJ2-7	CSANRDRGFTKEQYF	TGCAGTGCCAACCGGGACAGGGGGTTTACTAAAGAGCAGTACTTC
TRBD2	TRBV6-1	NA	TRBJ2-3	CASSPLAGGSLDTQYF	TGTGCCAGCAGTCCCCTAGCGGGGGGGTCATTAGATACGCAGTATTTT
NA	TRBV14	NA	TRBJ2-4	CASSRGRWRDADNIQYF	TGTGCCAGCAGCCGGGGCCGGTGGCGGGATGCGGATAACATTCAGTACTTC
TRBD2	TRBV20-1	few	TRBJ2-7	CSATSGPTYEQYF	TGCAGTGCAACTAGCGGGCCAACCTACGAGCAGTACTTC
NA	TRBV7-9	NA	TRBJ2-3	CASSQGASVLGTDTQYF	TGTGCCAGCAGCCAGGGTGCTAGCGTTTTGGGCACAGATACGCAGTATTTT
NA	TRBV4-1	many	TRBJ2-7	CASSQEIGFSYEQYF	TGCGCCAGCAGCCAAGAAATCGGGTTCTCCTACGAGCAGTACTTC
TRBD2	TRBV9	few	TRBJ2-1	CASSHLRSGGSSYNEQFF	TGTGCCAGCAGCCACCTACGAAGCGGGGGTTCTAGTTACAATGAGCAGTTCTTC
TRBD1	TRBV14	many	TRBJ2-1	CASSPFLLDRDYNEQFF	TGTGCCAGCAGCCCGTTTCTGTTAGACAGGGACTACAATGAGCAGTTCTTC
TRBD1	TRBV4-3	NA	TRBJ2-1	CASSQGTGTASYNEQFF	TGCGCCAGCAGCCAAGGGACCGGGACAGCATCCTACAATGAGCAGTTCTTC
TRBD1	TRBV6-1	NA	TRBJ1-2	CASREGQGRRYGYTF	TGTGCCAGCAGAGAGGGACAGGGTAGACGCTATGGCTACACCTTC
TRBD2	TRBV7-2	NA	TRBJ2-7	CASSWEAGGTYEQYF	TGTGCCAGCAGCTGGGAAGCGGGAGGCACCTACGAGCAGTACTTC
NA	TRBV20-1	many	TRBJ2-2	CSARTVNTGELFF	TGCAGTGCAAGGACGGTGAACACCGGGGAGCTGTTTTTT
NA	TRBV5-5	many	TRBJ2-3	CASSLGPGRRADTQYF	TGTGCCAGCAGCTTGGGACCGGGTAGGCGGGCAGATACGCAGTATTTT
TRBD1	TRBV7-9	few	TRBJ2-7	CASSGRDRGGYEQYF	TGTGCCAGCAGCGGACGGGACAGGGGAGGCTACGAGCAGTACTTC
TRBD1	TRBV7-9	few	TRBJ1-6	CASSLDPGQGNSPLHF	TGTGCCAGCAGTTTAGATCCGGGACAGGGTAATTCACCCCTCCACTTT